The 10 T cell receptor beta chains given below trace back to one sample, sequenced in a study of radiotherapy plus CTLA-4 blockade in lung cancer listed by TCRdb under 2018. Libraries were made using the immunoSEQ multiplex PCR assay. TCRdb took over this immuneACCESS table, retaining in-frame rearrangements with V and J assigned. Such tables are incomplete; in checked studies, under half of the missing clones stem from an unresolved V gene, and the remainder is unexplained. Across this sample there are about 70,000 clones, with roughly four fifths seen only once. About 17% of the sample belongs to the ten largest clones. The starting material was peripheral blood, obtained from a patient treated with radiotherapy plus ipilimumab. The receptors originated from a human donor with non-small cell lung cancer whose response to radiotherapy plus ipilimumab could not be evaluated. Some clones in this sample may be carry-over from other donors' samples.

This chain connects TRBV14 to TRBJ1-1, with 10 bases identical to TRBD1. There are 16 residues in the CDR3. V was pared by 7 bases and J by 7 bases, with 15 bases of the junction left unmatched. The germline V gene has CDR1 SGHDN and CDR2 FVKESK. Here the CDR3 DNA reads TGTGCCAGCACCCCAAACCTGGGACAGGGGCAGGGTGAAGCTTTCTTT. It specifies CASTPNLGQGQGEAFF.

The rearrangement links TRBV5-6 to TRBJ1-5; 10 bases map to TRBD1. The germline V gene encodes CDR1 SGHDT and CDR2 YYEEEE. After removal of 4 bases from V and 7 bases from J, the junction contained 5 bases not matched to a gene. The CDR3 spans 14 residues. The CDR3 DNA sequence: TGTGCCAGCAGCAACCGACAGGGGGCCCAGCCCCAGCATTTT. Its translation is CASSNRQGAQPQHF.

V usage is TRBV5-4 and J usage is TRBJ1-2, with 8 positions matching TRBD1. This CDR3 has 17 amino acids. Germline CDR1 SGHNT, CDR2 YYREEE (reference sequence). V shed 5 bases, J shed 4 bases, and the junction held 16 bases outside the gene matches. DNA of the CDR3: TGTGCCAGCAGTGTCGACAGGGGTTATGTGTCGCTCTATGGCTACACCTTC. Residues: CASSVDRGYVSLYGYTF.

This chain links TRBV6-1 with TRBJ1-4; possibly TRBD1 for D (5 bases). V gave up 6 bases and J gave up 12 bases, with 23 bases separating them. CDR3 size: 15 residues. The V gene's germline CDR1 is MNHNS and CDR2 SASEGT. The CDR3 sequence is CASRVDSPYRKELFF. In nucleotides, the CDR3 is TGTGCCAGCAGGGTTGACAGCCCCTATCGGAAAGAACTGTTTTTT.

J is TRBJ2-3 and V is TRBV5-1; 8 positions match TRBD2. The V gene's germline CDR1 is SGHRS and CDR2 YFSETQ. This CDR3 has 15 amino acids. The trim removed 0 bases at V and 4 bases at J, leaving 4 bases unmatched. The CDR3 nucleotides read TGCGCCAGCAGCTTGGACCGCGGGGGGCCAGATACGCAGTATTTT. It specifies CASSLDRGGPDTQYF.

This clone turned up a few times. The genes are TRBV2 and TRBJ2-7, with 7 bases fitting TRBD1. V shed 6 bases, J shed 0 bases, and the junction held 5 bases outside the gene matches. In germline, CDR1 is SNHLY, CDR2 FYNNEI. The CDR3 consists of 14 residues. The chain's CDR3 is CASRPTGVSYEQYF. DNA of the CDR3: TGTGCCAGCAGACCCACAGGGGTCTCCTACGAGCAGTACTTC.

The CDR3: CASSFAGSDTQYF. The DNA for the CDR3 is TGTGCCAGCAGCTTTGCGGGGTCGGATACGCAGTATTTT. The chain employs TRBV5-4 and TRBJ2-3; maybe TRBD2 (6 bases). There are 13 residues in the CDR3. Germline CDR1 is SGHNT and CDR2 is YYREEE (reference sequence). With 2 bases removed from V and 6 bases from J, the gap between germline ends came to 10 bases. The complete variable domain, with remaining parts taken from reference TRBV5-4 and TRBJ2-3, reads ETGVTQSPTHLIKTRGQQVTLRCSSQSGHNTVSWYQQALGQGPQFIFQYYREEENGRGNFPPRFSGLQFPNYSSELNVNALELDDSALYLCASSFAGSDTQYFGPGTRLTVL.

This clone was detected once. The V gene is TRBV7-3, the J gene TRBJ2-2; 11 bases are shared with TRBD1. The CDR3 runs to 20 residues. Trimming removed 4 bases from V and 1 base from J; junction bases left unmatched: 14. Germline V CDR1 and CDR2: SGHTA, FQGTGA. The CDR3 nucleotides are TGTGCCAGCAGCTCCTTACTTTCCGGGACAGGGGGAAGGAACACCGGGGAGCTGTTTTTT. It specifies CASSSLLSGTGGRNTGELFF.

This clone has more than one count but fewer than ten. The CDR3 sequence is CASSLVPGGSITEAFF. The CDR3 DNA reads as TGCGCCAGCAGCTTGGTCCCAGGGGGGTCTATCACTGAAGCTTTCTTT. This sequence joins TRBV5-1 and TRBJ1-1; 7 positions agree with TRBD1. Per the germline V gene, CDR1 is SGHRS and CDR2 is YFSETQ. The V and J ends lost 0 bases and 4 bases, in that order; junction bases with no gene match: 9. The CDR3 has 16 amino acids.

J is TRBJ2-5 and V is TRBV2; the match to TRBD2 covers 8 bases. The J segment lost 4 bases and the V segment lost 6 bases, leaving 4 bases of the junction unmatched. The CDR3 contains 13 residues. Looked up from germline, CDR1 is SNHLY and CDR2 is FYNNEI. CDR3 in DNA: TGTGCCAGCAGCTCCGGGACTAGAGAGACCCAGTACTTC. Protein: CASSSGTRETQYF.